The rows below give T cell receptor beta chains drawn from one sample of a study of T cell clones after liver transplantation. Using immunoSEQ multiplex PCR, the repertoire was profiled, and TCRdb retains in-frame clones only, with some absent. The sample records 20,000 to 25,000 clones, 90% to 95% being singletons. Sequencing was performed on CD8+ T cells from blood, taken about 26 months after liver transplant. The receptors were gathered from a human patient who received a liver transplant. Some T cells may have originated in the graft donor. Each CDR3 is given with its conserved first and last residue. A D gene is named only where the DNA matches it firmly. Size is omitted from some rows. Given values are once, few, many or a class for expanded clones.

d_gene	v_gene	j_gene	abundance	CDR3nt	CDR3aa
TRBD1	TRBV9	TRBJ2-5	once	TGTGCCAGCAGCTCGCGACAGGGGCTAATCCAAGAGACCCAGTACTTC	CASSSRQGLIQETQYF
TRBD1	TRBV27	TRBJ1-1	.	TGTGCCAGCAGTTCACTGACAGGGGCGAACACTGAAGCTTTCTTT	CASSSLTGANTEAFF
.	TRBV19	TRBJ2-7	.	TGTGCCAGTAGTGCGGCCAGGGCCTACGAGCAGTACTTC	CASSAARAYEQYF
TRBD2	TRBV28	TRBJ2-2	.	TGTGCCAGCATATCCGTAGTAGGCCTAGCGGGAGGAGGCGGGGAGCTGTTTTTT	CASISVVGLAGGGGELFF
TRBD2	TRBV6-5	TRBJ2-5	.	TGTGCCAGCAGCAGAGCGGGAGAAGAGACCCAGTACTTC	CASSRAGEETQYF
.	TRBV25-1	TRBJ2-1	.	TGTGCCAGCAGTGATCCAGCGGAGTACAATGAGCAGTTCTTC	CASSDPAEYNEQFF
TRBD2	TRBV13	TRBJ2-5	.	TGTGCCAGCACCCTAGCGGGATCCAATCAAGAGACCCAGTACTTC	CASTLAGSNQETQYF
TRBD2	TRBV5-5	TRBJ2-7	.	TGTGCCAGCAGCTGGGGGGGTCCCTACGAGCAGTACTTC	CASSWGGPYEQYF
.	TRBV10-1	TRBJ2-1	.	TGCGCCAGCAGTGTACCAGGGAGAGACAATGAGCAGTTCTTC	CASSVPGRDNEQFF
.	TRBV14	TRBJ2-1	.	TGTGCCAGCAGCCAAGTTATCCGGGGGTTACAGTACTCCTACAATGAGCAGTTCTTC	CASSQVIRGLQYSYNEQFF
.	TRBV11-3	TRBJ2-7	.	TGTGCCAGCAGCACCCCGGTGGGGGCGAAGCAGTACTTC	CASSTPVGAKQYF
TRBD1	TRBV4-1	TRBJ2-5	.	TGCGCCAGCAGCCCCCTGGGGACAGAATCGCAAGAGACCCAGTACTTC	CASSPLGTESQETQYF
.	TRBV7-9	TRBJ1-1	.	TGTGCCAGCAGCCCCCCAGCTGTTGGACTTCTTCAGTCGGACACTGAAGCTTTCTTT	CASSPPAVGLLQSDTEAFF
TRBD2	TRBV5-1	TRBJ2-1	.	TGCGCCAGCAGCTTGGCCGTTAGCGGGATCGACAATGAGCAGTTCTTC	CASSLAVSGIDNEQFF
.	TRBV6-6	TRBJ2-3	.	TGTGCCAGCAGTTACTTCACAGATACGCAGTATTTT	CASSYFTDTQYF
.	TRBV4-1	TRBJ1-1	.	TGCGCCAGCAGCCATGGGTCAGGGATCACTGAAGCTTTCTTT	CASSHGSGITEAFF
.	TRBV14	TRBJ1-1	once	TGTGCCAGCAGCCAAGCGGCAGCCCTCCTCACTGAAGCTTTCTTT	CASSQAAALLTEAFF
TRBD1	TRBV28	TRBJ1-5	.	TGTGCCAGCAGTTTAGGGACCGGGACAGGGAGCTATAGCAATCAGCCCCAGCATTTT	CASSLGTGTGSYSNQPQHF
TRBD2	TRBV27	TRBJ2-1	.	TGTGCCAGCAGTAGAACTAGCGGGAGGATAAATGAGCAGTTCTTC	CASSRTSGRINEQFF
.	TRBV29-1	TRBJ1-1	.	TGCAGCGCTACGGGCAGGGTGGGCACTGAAGCTTTCTTT	CSATGRVGTEAFF
.	TRBV5-4	TRBJ1-2	.	TGTGCCAGCAGCCCAAGCCGCAGCCTCCACTATGGCTACACCTTC	CASSPSRSLHYGYTF
TRBD2	TRBV2	TRBJ2-7	.	TGTGCCAGCAGTGAAGCGCTTGGGGGGGACGAGCAGTACTTC	CASSEALGGDEQYF
.	TRBV4-1	TRBJ2-7	.	TGCGCCAGCAGCCAAGGGGCGACAGCATTTTCCTACGAGCAGTACTTC	CASSQGATAFSYEQYF
.	TRBV11-3	TRBJ2-7	.	TGTGCCAGCAGCTTTAAGTCGGACAGCCCTTCGTACGAGCAGTACTTC	CASSFKSDSPSYEQYF
.	TRBV27	TRBJ2-3	.	TGTGCCAGCAGTTTTTTTTCGGATGTCGATACGCAGTATTTT	CASSFFSDVDTQYF
.	TRBV19	TRBJ2-4	.	TGTGCCAGTAGTATATTAGGGCGGAACATTCAGTACTTC	CASSILGRNIQYF
TRBD1	TRBV5-5	TRBJ2-7	.	TGTGCCAGCAGCCCCCGGGACAGAAACTACGAGCAGTACTTC	CASSPRDRNYEQYF
.	TRBV27	TRBJ2-2	.	TGTGCCAGCAGTTTAACACGGGGGTCCGAGCTGTTTTTT	CASSLTRGSELFF
.	TRBV4-3	TRBJ2-3	.	TGCGCCAGCAGCCAAGATAGGGCAGGCAACCTCACAGATACGCAGTATTTT	CASSQDRAGNLTDTQYF